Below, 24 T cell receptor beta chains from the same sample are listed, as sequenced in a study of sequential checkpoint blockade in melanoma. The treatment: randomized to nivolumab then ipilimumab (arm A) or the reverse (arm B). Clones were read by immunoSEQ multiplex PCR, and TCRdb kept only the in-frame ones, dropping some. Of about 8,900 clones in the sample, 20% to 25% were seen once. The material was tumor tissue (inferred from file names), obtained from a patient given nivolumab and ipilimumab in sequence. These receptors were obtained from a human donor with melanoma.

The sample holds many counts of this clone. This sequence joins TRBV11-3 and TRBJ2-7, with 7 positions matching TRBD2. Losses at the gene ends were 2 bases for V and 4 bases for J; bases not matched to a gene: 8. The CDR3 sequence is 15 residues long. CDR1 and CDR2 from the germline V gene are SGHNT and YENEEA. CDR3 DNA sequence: TGTGCCAGCAGCTTACTCGGGAGGCAAGGGTACGAGCAGTACTTC. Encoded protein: CASSLLGRQGYEQYF. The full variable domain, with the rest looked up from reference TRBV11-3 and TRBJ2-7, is EAGVVQSPRYKIIEKKQPVAFWCNPISGHNTLYWYLQNLGQGPELLIRYENEEAVDDSQLPKDRFSAERLKGVDSTLKIQPAELGDSAVYLCASSLLGRQGYEQYFGPGTRLTVT.

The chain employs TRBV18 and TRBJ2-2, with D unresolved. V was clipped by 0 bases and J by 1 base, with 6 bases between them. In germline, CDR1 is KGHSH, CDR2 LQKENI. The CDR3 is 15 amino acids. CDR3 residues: CASSPPSRNTGELFF. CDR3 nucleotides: TGTGCCAGCTCACCACCGTCAAGGAACACCGGGGAGCTGTTTTTT.

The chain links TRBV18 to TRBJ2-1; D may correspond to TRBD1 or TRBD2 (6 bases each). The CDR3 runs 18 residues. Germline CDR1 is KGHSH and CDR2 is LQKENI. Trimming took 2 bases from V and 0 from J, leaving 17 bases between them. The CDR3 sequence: CASSPSGGSRSSYNEQFF. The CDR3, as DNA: TGTGCCAGCTCACCATCCGGGGGCAGCCGAAGCTCCTACAATGAGCAGTTCTTC.

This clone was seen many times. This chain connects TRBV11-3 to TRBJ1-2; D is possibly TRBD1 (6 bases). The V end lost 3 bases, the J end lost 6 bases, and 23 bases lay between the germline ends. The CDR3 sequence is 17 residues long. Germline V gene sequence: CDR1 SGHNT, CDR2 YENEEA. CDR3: CASSFPLAGGPGDGYTF. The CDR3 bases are TGTGCCAGCAGCTTCCCTCTAGCGGGGGGGCCGGGAGATGGCTACACCTTC.

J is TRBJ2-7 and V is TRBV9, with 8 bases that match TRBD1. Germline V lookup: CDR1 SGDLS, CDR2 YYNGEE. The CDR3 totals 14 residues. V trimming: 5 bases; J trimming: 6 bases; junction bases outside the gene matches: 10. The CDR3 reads CASSVPGQVGEQYF. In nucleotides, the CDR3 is TGTGCCAGCAGTGTACCGGGACAGGTGGGCGAGCAGTACTTC.

DNA of the CDR3: TGTGCCAGTAGTATTAACAGGGACACAGCTTTCTTT. As protein: CASSINRDTAFF. The chain has TRBV19 and TRBJ1-1; maybe TRBD1 (6 bases). CDR1 and CDR2 from the germline V gene are LNHDA and SQIVND (reference sequence). The CDR3 has 12 amino acids. V lost 3 bases to trimming and J lost 10 bases, with 12 bases between them.

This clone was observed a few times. The DNA of the CDR3 is TGTGCCAGCAGCTTAGTTAATCTAGCGGGGCGTCTCGAGCAGTACGTC. Its protein product is CASSLVNLAGRLEQYV. The chain uses TRBV11-3 and TRBJ2-7; 9 positions match TRBD2. The trim removed 1 base at V and 6 bases at J, leaving 10 bases unmatched. Germline-derived CDR1 and CDR2 are SGHNT and YENEEA. The CDR3 is made up of 16 amino acids.

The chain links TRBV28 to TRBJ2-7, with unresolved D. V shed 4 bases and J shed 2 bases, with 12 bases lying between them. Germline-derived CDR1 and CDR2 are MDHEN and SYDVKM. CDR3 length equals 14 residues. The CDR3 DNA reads TGTGCCAGCAGTTCCTACGGGTTGACCTACGAGCAGTACGTC. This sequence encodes CASSSYGLTYEQYV.

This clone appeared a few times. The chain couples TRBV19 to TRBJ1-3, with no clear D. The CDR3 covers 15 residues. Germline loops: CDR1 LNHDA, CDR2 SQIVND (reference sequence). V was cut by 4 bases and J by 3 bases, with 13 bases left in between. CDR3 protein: CASSTQPRSGNTIYF. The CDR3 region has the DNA TGTGCCAGTAGTACTCAGCCTCGAAGTGGAAACACCATATATTTT. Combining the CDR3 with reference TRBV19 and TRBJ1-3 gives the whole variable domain DGGITQSPKYLFRKEGQNVTLSCEQNLNHDAMYWYRQDPGQGLRLIYYSQIVNDFQKGDIAEGYSVSREKKESFPLTVTSAQKNPTAFYLCASSTQPRSGNTIYFGEGSWLTVV.

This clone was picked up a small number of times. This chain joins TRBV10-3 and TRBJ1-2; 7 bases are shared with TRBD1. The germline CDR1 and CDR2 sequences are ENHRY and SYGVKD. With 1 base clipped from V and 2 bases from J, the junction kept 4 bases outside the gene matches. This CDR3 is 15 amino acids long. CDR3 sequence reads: CAISEFPDRNYGYTF. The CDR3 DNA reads TGTGCCATCAGTGAGTTCCCGGACAGGAACTATGGCTACACCTTC.

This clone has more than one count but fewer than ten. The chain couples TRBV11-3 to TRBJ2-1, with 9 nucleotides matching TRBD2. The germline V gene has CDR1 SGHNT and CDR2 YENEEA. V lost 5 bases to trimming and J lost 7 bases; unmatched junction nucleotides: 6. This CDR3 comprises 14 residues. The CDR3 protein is CASSRLAGLNEQFF. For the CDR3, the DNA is TGTGCCAGCAGCAGGCTAGCGGGGCTGAATGAGCAGTTCTTC.

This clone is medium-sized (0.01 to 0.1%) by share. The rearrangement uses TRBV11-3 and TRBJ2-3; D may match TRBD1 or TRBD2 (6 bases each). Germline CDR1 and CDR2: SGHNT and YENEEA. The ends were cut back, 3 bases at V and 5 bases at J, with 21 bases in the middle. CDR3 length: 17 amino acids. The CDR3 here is CASSFGLWWGAVDTQYF. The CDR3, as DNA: TGTGCCAGCAGCTTCGGGTTGTGGTGGGGGGCGGTAGATACGCAGTATTTT.

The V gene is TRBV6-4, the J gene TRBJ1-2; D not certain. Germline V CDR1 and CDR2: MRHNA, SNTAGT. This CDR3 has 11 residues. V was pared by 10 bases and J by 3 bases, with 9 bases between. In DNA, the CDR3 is TGTGCCATCAAGGTGGACTATGGCTACACCTTC. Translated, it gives CAIKVDYGYTF.

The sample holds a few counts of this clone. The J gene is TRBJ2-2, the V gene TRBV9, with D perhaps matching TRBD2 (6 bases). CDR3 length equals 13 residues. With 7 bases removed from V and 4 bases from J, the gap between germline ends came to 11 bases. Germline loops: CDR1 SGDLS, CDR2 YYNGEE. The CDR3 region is CASAWRVTGELFF. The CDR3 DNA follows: TGTGCCAGCGCTTGGAGGGTCACCGGGGAGCTGTTTTTT.

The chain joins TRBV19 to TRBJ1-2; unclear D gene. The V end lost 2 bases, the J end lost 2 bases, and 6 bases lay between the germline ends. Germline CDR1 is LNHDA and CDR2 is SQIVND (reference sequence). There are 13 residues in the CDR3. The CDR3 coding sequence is TGTGCCAGTAGTATAACAGAGAACTATGGCTACACCTTC. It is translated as CASSITENYGYTF.

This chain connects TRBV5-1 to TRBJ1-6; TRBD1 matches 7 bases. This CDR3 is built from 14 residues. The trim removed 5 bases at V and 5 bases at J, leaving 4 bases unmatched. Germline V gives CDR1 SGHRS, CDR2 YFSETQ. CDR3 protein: CASRDTGDNSPLHF. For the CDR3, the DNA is TGCGCCAGCAGGGATACAGGGGATAATTCACCCCTCCACTTT. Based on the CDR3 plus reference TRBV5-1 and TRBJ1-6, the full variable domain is KAGVTQTPRYLIKTRGQQVTLSCSPISGHRSVSWYQQTPGQGLQFLFEYFSETQRNKGNFPGRFSGRQFSNSRSEMNVSTLELGDSALYLCASRDTGDNSPLHFGNGTRLTVT.

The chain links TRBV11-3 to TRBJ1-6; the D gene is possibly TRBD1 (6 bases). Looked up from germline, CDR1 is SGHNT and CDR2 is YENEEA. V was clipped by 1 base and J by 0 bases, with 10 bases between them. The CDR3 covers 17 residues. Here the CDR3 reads CASSLGQGGSYNSPLHF. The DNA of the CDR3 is TGTGCCAGCAGCTTAGGTCAAGGGGGCTCCTATAATTCACCCCTCCACTTT.

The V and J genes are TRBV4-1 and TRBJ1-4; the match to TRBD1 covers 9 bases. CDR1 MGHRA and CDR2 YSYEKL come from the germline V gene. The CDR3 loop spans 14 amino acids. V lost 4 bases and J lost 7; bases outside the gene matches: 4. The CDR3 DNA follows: TGCGCCAGCAGCCCGGGACAGGGTAGTGAAAAACTGTTTTTT. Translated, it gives CASSPGQGSEKLFF.

DNA of the CDR3: TGTGCCACCCGACAAGCAACTAATGAAAAACTGTTTTTT. As protein: CATRQATNEKLFF. V and J are TRBV19 and TRBJ1-4; D is unclear. The V gene's germline CDR1 is LNHDA and CDR2 SQIVND (reference sequence). V was trimmed by 10 bases and J by 0 bases, leaving 9 bases between them. This CDR3 comprises 13 residues.

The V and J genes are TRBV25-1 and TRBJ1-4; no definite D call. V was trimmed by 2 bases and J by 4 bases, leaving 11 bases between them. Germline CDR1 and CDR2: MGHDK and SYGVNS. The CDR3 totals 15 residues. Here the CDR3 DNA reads TGTGCCAGCAGTGAAACGACGGATTTTAATGAAAAACTGTTTTTT. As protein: CASSETTDFNEKLFF.

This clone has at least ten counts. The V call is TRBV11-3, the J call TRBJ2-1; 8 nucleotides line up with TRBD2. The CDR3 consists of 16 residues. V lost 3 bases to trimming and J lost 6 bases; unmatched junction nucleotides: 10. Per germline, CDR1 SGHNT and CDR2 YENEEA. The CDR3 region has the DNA TGTGCCAGCAGCTTCCTCAGCGGGGGCCCGGGCAATGAGCAGTTCTTC. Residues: CASSFLSGGPGNEQFF.

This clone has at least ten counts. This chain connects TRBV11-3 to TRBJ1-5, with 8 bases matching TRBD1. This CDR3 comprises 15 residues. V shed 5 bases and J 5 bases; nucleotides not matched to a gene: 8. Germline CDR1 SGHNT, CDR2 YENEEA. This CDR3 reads CASSTRQGTDQPQHF. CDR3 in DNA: TGTGCCAGCAGCACCCGACAGGGGACCGATCAGCCCCAGCATTTT.

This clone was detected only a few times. The CDR3 DNA sequence: TGTGCCAGCAGCCTAGGACAGGGGTATTCACCCCTCCACTTT. Protein product: CASSLGQGYSPLHF. The chain couples TRBV11-3 to TRBJ1-6; 9 nucleotides align to TRBD1. This CDR3 is 14 amino acids long. J lost 8 bases, V lost 5 bases, and 4 bases had no gene match. Germline-derived CDR1 and CDR2 are SGHNT and YENEEA. The full variable domain, with the rest looked up from reference TRBV11-3 and TRBJ1-6, is EAGVVQSPRYKIIEKKQPVAFWCNPISGHNTLYWYLQNLGQGPELLIRYENEEAVDDSQLPKDRFSAERLKGVDSTLKIQPAELGDSAVYLCASSLGQGYSPLHFGNGTRLTVT.

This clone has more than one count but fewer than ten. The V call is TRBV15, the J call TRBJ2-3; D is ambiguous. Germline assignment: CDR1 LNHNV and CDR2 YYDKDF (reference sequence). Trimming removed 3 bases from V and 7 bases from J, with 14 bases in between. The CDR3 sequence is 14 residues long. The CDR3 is CATSSPLLPYTQYF. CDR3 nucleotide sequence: TGTGCCACCAGCAGCCCTTTGCTACCGTATACGCAGTATTTT.